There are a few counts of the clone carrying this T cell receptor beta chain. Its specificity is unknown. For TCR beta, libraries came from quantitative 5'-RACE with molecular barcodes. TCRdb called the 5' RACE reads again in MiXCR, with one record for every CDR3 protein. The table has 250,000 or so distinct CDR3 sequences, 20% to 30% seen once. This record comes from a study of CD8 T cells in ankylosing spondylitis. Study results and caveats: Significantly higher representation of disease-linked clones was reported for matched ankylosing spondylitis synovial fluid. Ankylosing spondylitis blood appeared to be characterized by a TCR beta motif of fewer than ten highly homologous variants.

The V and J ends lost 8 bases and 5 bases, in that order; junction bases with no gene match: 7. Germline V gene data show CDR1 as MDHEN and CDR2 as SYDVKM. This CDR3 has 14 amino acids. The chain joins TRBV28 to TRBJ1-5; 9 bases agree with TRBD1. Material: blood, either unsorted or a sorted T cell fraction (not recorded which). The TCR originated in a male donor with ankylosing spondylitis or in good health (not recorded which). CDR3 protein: CASANRGLDQPQHF. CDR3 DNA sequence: TGTGCCAGCGCAAACAGGGGGCTAGATCAGCCCCAGCATTTT.